These 15 T cell receptor beta chains were sequenced from one sample in a study of control samples from healthy donors and cancer patients. Method: immunoSEQ multiplex PCR; TCRdb's copy keeps in-frame clones and lacks some. The sample has approximately 86,000 clones; approximately 93% are singletons. Sequencing was carried out using blood. The source of these receptors is a woman in her 30s in good health.

The chain has TRBV29-1 and TRBJ1-4; TRBD1 matches 9 bases. In germline, CDR1 is SQVTM, CDR2 ANQGSEA. The CDR3 sequence is 14 residues long. V shed 7 bases and J 10 bases; nucleotides not matched to a gene: 13. In DNA form, the CDR3 reads TGCAGCGCGGATCCGGGACAGGGTAAAGGAAAACTGTTTTTT. It encodes CSADPGQGKGKLFF.

This chain uses TRBV9 with TRBJ2-5; the D gene is possibly TRBD2 (5 bases). Trimming shortened V by 0 bases and J by 5 bases, and 11 bases separated the two germline ends. CDR3 size: 14 residues. Germline CDR1 and CDR2: SGDLS and YYNGEE. CDR3 region: CASSVAFRGETQYF. In nucleotides, the CDR3 is TGTGCCAGCAGCGTAGCTTTCCGAGGGGAGACCCAGTACTTC.

The DNA for the CDR3 is TGCGCCAGCAGCTTGGTTAGCTCCTACAATGAGCAGTTCTTC. Its translation: CASSLVSSYNEQFF. The chain is built from TRBV5-1 and TRBJ2-1; no definite D call. Germline V gene data show CDR1 as SGHRS and CDR2 as YFSETQ. V gave up 0 bases and J gave up 0 bases, with 4 bases separating them. This CDR3 has 14 amino acids.

CDR3 protein: CATNGQTGGGRNNEQFF. Written as DNA, the CDR3 is TGTGCCACCAACGGACAGACAGGGGGCGGGAGAAACAATGAGCAGTTCTTC. The rearrangement joins TRBV7-8 to TRBJ2-1, with 10 positions matching TRBD1. Per the germline V gene, CDR1 is SGHVS and CDR2 is FQNEAQ. The ends lost 10 bases at V and 5 bases at J; junction bases unmatched: 17. The CDR3 extends over 17 amino acids.

The rearrangement uses TRBV6-1 and TRBJ2-2; D call uncertain. Looked up from germline, CDR1 is MNHNS and CDR2 is SASEGT. The V gene lost 2 bases and the J gene lost 7 bases, with 8 bases spanning the gap. The CDR3 is made up of 13 amino acids. CDR3 sequence reads: CASSEKEHGELFF. The CDR3, as DNA: TGTGCCAGCAGTGAAAAGGAGCACGGGGAGCTGTTTTTT.

V is TRBV2 and J is TRBJ1-2; maybe TRBD1 (6 bases). Deletions cut 6 bases from V and 5 bases from J, with 13 bases between. CDR1 SNHLY and CDR2 FYNNEI come from the germline V gene. The CDR3 runs to 13 residues. The CDR3 sequence is CASRTGLGYGYTF. CDR3 DNA: TGTGCCAGCAGAACAGGGCTAGGGTATGGCTACACCTTC.

This clone has a single count. The chain joins TRBV7-9 to TRBJ1-1; D perhaps matches TRBD1 (6 bases). The V gene's germline CDR1 is SEHNR and CDR2 FQNEAQ (reference sequence). This CDR3 has 14 residues. Deletions cut 1 base from V and 8 bases from J, with 14 bases between. CDR3 sequence: CASSLGVTQGEAFF. CDR3 nucleotide sequence: TGTGCCAGCAGCTTAGGTGTCACGCAGGGGGAAGCTTTCTTT.

CDR3 in amino acids: CASSLRQGYGGYTF. DNA for the CDR3: TGTGCCAGCAGCTTGAGGCAGGGATACGGTGGCTACACCTTC. This chain joins TRBV5-6 and TRBJ1-2, with D possibly matching TRBD1 (5 bases). V lost 1 base to trimming and J lost 7 bases, with 14 bases between them. CDR1 SGHDT and CDR2 YYEEEE come from the germline V gene. The CDR3 sequence is 14 residues long.

This sequence joins TRBV7-9 and TRBJ1-3, with a weak D call TRBD1 (6 bases). In germline, CDR1 is SEHNR, CDR2 FQNEAQ (reference sequence). CDR3 length: 16 residues. V was clipped by 5 bases and J by 1 base, with 15 bases between them. The CDR3 protein is CASSNVKGGSGNTIYF. CDR3 nucleotides: TGTGCCAGCAGCAACGTCAAGGGGGGGTCTGGAAACACCATATATTTT.

The rearrangement links TRBV5-1 to TRBJ1-4; 9 nucleotides line up with TRBD1. Germline lookup yields CDR1 SGHRS and CDR2 YFSETQ. The CDR3 consists of 14 residues. The junction had 1 base not matched to a gene; V was cut back by 0 bases and J by 7 bases. In DNA form, the CDR3 reads TGCGCCAGCAGCTTGGACAGGGGGCGTGAAAAACTGTTTTTT. As protein: CASSLDRGREKLFF.

The chain recombines TRBV7-9 with TRBJ2-5; TRBD1 aligns across 9 bases. This CDR3 spans 14 amino acids. Losses at the gene ends were 5 bases for V and 5 bases for J; bases not matched to a gene: 6. The germline CDR1 and CDR2 sequences are SEHNR and FQNEAQ (reference sequence). The CDR3 DNA follows: TGTGCCAGCAGCACAGGGGGCTCGTGGGAGACCCAGTACTTC. Translation gives CASSTGGSWETQYF.

The V call is TRBV19, the J call TRBJ2-1, with D possibly matching TRBD2 (6 bases). With 4 bases removed from V and 6 bases from J, the gap between germline ends came to 16 bases. CDR3 length: 15 amino acids. CDR1 is LNHDA, CDR2 SQIVND, per germline (reference sequence). For the CDR3, the DNA is TGTGCCAGTAGTACCGGACTATCCTGGGGCAATGAGCAGTTCTTC. This codes for CASSTGLSWGNEQFF.

The rearrangement joins TRBV6-2 or TRBV6-3 to TRBJ1-2; D unclear. V lost 0 bases to trimming and J lost 2 bases, with 13 bases between them. The CDR3 runs 16 residues. The germline gives CDR1 MNHEY, CDR2 SVGEGT. CDR3 in amino acids: CASSYSRSDGNYGYTF. In nucleotides, the CDR3 is TGTGCCAGCAGTTACTCGCGTTCGGACGGAAACTATGGCTACACCTTC.

The rearrangement joins TRBV19 to TRBJ1-4; D is uncertain. CDR3 length: 12 residues. Trimming took off 7 bases at V and 7 bases at J, with 10 bases between the two ends. Per germline, CDR1 LNHDA and CDR2 SQIVND (reference sequence). CDR3 in DNA: TGTGCCAGTACCGTGGGAGGTGAAAAACTGTTTTTT. Translated, it gives CASTVGGEKLFF.

The genes are TRBV18 and TRBJ2-2; D is undetermined. Germline V gene sequence: CDR1 KGHSH, CDR2 LQKENI. With 2 bases removed from V and 6 bases from J, the gap between germline ends came to 13 bases. CDR3 size: 15 residues. As DNA, the CDR3 is TGTGCCAGCTCACCATTCCAATTTGAAGCCGGGGAGCTGTTTTTT. This translates into CASSPFQFEAGELFF. Complete variable domain (other parts from reference TRBV18 and TRBJ2-2): NAGVMQNPRHLVRRRGQEARLRCSPMKGHSHVYWYRQLPEEGLKFMVYLQKENIIDESGMPKERFSAEFPKEGPSILRIQQVVRGDSAAYFCASSPFQFEAGELFFGEGSRLTVL.